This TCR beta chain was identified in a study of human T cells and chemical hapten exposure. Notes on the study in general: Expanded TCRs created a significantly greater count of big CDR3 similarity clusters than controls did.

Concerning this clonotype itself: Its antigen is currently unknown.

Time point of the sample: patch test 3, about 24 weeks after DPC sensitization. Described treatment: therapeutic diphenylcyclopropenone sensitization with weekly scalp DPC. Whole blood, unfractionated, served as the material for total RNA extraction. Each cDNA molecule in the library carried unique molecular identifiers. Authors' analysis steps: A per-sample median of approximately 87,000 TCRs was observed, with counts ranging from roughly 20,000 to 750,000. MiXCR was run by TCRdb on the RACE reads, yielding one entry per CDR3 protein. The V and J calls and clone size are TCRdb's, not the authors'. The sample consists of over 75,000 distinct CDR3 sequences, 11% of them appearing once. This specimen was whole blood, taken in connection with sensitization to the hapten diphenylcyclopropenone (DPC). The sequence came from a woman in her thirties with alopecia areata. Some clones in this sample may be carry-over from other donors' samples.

CDR3 loop: CASSLSTHGYTF. The CDR3, as DNA: TGTGCCAGCAGCTTATCGACTCATGGCTACACCTTC. The gene calls are TRBV7-9 and TRBJ1-2; D unclear. Germline-derived CDR1 and CDR2 are SEHNR and FQNEAQ (reference sequence). The CDR3 has 12 residues. V lost 2 bases to trimming and J lost 6 bases, with 7 bases between them.